A single sample gave rise to the 32 T cell receptor beta chains below, sequenced in a study of blood T cell repertoires in COVID-19. Clones were read by immunoSEQ multiplex PCR, and TCRdb kept only the in-frame ones, dropping some. The table lists 200,000 to 300,000 clones, approximately 86% of them singletons. The material sequenced was peripheral blood. The receptor set was obtained from a man aged 60 to 69 who had recovered from COVID-19.

V usage is TRBV6-1 and J usage is TRBJ1-3, with D tentatively TRBD1 (5 bases). Germline V CDR1 and CDR2: MNHNS, SASEGT. The CDR3 loop spans 17 amino acids. Trimming removed 2 bases at V and 0 bases at J, with 14 bases between. The CDR3 sequence is CASSESIVGGSGNTIYF. CDR3 DNA sequence: TGTGCCAGCAGTGAAAGTATTGTGGGGGGCTCTGGAAACACCATATATTTT.

This clone was detected once. The rearrangement joins TRBV6-5 to TRBJ2-2; 8 nucleotides line up with TRBD1. The V gene end was trimmed by 7 bases and the J gene end by 6 bases; junction bases not matched to a gene: 4. The CDR3 consists of 13 residues. Per the germline V gene, CDR1 is MNHEY and CDR2 is SVGAGI. The CDR3 spells CASKTGEAGELFF. The CDR3 nucleotides read TGTGCCAGCAAGACAGGGGAGGCCGGGGAGCTGTTTTTT.

This clone was detected only once. The chain links TRBV11-1 to TRBJ2-2; D might be TRBD1 (5 bases). V shed 0 bases and J shed 5 bases, with 10 bases lying between them. Germline lookup yields CDR1 SGHAT and CDR2 FQDESV (reference sequence). The length of the CDR3 is 15 residues. CDR3 DNA: TGTGCCAGCAGCTTAGCGGCCCAGGGTACCGGGGAGCTGTTTTTT. Translating it yields CASSLAAQGTGELFF.

This sequence joins TRBV5-1 and TRBJ2-2; possible D gene TRBD2, 5 bases. The length of the CDR3 is 15 residues. With 0 bases removed from V and 1 base from J, the gap between germline ends came to 7 bases. The germline V gene encodes CDR1 SGHRS and CDR2 YFSETQ. The CDR3 coding sequence is TGCGCCAGCAGCTTGGAGGCGGGGAACACCGGGGAGCTGTTTTTT. Its protein product is CASSLEAGNTGELFF.

CDR3 loop: CASTSGGINEQFF. CDR3 sequence (DNA): TGTGCCAGCACCTCCGGGGGGATCAATGAGCAGTTCTTC. J is TRBJ2-1 and V is TRBV27, with 7 bases aligning to TRBD2. Trimming cost V 7 bases and J 6 bases; bases outside gene matches: 6. The CDR3 covers 13 residues. The germline V gene encodes CDR1 MNHEY and CDR2 SMNVEV (reference sequence).

This chain connects TRBV6-5 to TRBJ2-7, with 9 bases aligning to TRBD2. V lost 4 bases, J lost 7 bases, and 14 bases stayed unmatched. The germline CDR1 and CDR2 sequences are MNHEY and SVGAGI. The CDR3 has 16 residues. CDR3 DNA: TGTGCCAGCAGTTCCAAGGGCGGGGGGGCTAGTGGTGAGCAGTACTTC. Translating gives CASSSKGGGASGEQYF.

The gene calls are TRBV9 and TRBJ2-4; TRBD2 agrees at 8 bases. The CDR3 consists of 16 residues. Germline assignment: CDR1 SGDLS and CDR2 YYNGEE. The junction had 10 bases not matched to a gene; V was cut back by 3 bases and J by 5 bases. CDR3: CASSASEPGLENIQYF. The DNA for the CDR3 is TGTGCCAGCAGCGCCTCCGAGCCGGGACTAGAAAACATTCAGTACTTC.

The genes are TRBV24-1 and TRBJ2-7; 9 nucleotides agree with TRBD1. The germline CDR1 and CDR2 sequences are KGHDR and SFDVKD. This CDR3 comprises 15 residues. V shed 8 bases and J 2 bases; nucleotides not matched to a gene: 9. The CDR3 DNA follows: TGTGCCACCACTATATCTCGGGACAGGGCCTACGAGCAGTACGTC. Its translation: CATTISRDRAYEQYV.

The chain recombines TRBV10-3 with TRBJ2-7; perhaps TRBD2 as D (7 bases). Trimming removed 10 bases at V and 5 bases at J, with 12 bases between. Germline V CDR1 and CDR2: ENHRY, SYGVKD. The length of the CDR3 is 11 residues. The CDR3: CATRGAHEQYV. The CDR3 DNA reads as TGTGCCACCCGGGGGGCCCACGAGCAGTACGTC.

The chain links TRBV6-7 to TRBJ1-1; 8 nucleotides align to TRBD1. TRBV6-7 is an ORF, with its function uncertain. V shed 5 bases, J shed 5 bases, and the junction held 10 bases outside the gene matches. This CDR3 comprises 15 residues. CDR3 nucleotide sequence: TGTGCCAGCAGTAAAGGACAGGGCCGTATTACTGAAGCTTTCTTT. Translated, it gives CASSKGQGRITEAFF.

V gene TRBV9 combines with J gene TRBJ2-3; D might be TRBD2 (5 bases). This CDR3 region has 19 residues. Germline-derived CDR1 and CDR2 are SGDLS and YYNGEE. V lost 4 bases and J lost 3, with 27 bases in between. CDR3 protein: CASSHPGVGSTRGTDTQYF. The CDR3 nucleotides read TGTGCCAGCAGCCATCCTGGGGTTGGAAGCACTCGAGGGACAGATACGCAGTATTTT.

The CDR3: CSVDIASNLIVNEQFF. The CDR3 DNA reads TGCAGCGTTGACATCGCTAGCAATCTTATCGTCAATGAGCAGTTCTTC. This rearrangement joins TRBV29-1 to TRBJ2-1; weak D call: TRBD2 (5 bases). CDR3 length equals 16 residues. CDR1 and CDR2 from the germline V gene are SQVTM and ANQGSEA. The germline V and J ends were trimmed by 3 bases and 6 bases, with 21 bases remaining between them.

This clone occurred once. The chain joins TRBV5-1 to TRBJ2-3, with 7 bases that match TRBD1. This CDR3 spans 15 amino acids. Unmatched junction bases numbered 8, after V lost 7 bases and J lost 0 bases. Per germline, CDR1 SGHRS and CDR2 YFSETQ. The CDR3 is CASARGTASTDTQYF. In DNA, the CDR3 is TGCGCCAGCGCGAGAGGGACAGCAAGCACAGATACGCAGTATTTT.

This clone was seen once. The chain has TRBV7-8 and TRBJ2-5; 10 positions agree with TRBD1. The CDR3 spans 15 residues. V was clipped by 4 bases and J by 5 bases; unmatched bases: 7. From germline, CDR1 is SGHVS and CDR2 FQNEAQ. CDR3 amino acids: CASSSWDRGWETQYF. The CDR3 DNA sequence: TGTGCCAGCAGCTCCTGGGACAGGGGATGGGAGACCCAGTACTTC. The whole variable domain, filled in from reference TRBV7-8 and TRBJ2-5, reads GAGVSQSPRYKVAKRGQDVALRCDPISGHVSLFWYQQALGQGPEFLTYFQNEAQLDKSGLPSDRFFAERPEGSVSTLKIQRTQQEDSAVYLCASSSWDRGWETQYFGPGTRLLVL.

This sequence joins TRBV3-1 (or the pseudogene TRBV3-2) and TRBJ1-3; a weak D match, TRBD1 (5 bases). Trimming took off 1 base at V and 1 base at J, with 5 bases between the two ends. The CDR3 runs to 14 residues. CDR1 is LGHDT and CDR2 is YNNKEL in the germline V gene (reference sequence). The CDR3 is CASSQGTSGNTIYF. DNA of the CDR3: TGTGCCAGCAGCCAAGGGACATCTGGAAACACCATATATTTT.

The V call is TRBV11-2, the J call TRBJ2-7, with a weak D call TRBD2 (5 bases). V was trimmed by 3 bases and J by 7 bases, leaving 19 bases between them. CDR3 length equals 15 residues. CDR1 and CDR2 from the germline V gene are SGHAT and FQNNGV. This CDR3 is CASSFITGIEREQYF. The CDR3 bases are TGTGCCAGCAGCTTTATAACGGGGATCGAGCGAGAGCAGTACTTC.

This clone has only a few counts. CDR3 loop: CASSAQTGGTYEQYF. The CDR3 DNA follows: TGCGCCAGCAGCGCCCAGACAGGAGGTACCTACGAGCAGTACTTC. V is TRBV5-1 and J is TRBJ2-7; maybe TRBD1 (6 bases). CDR1 is SGHRS and CDR2 is YFSETQ in the germline V gene. Deletions cut 4 bases from V and 2 bases from J, with 16 bases between. The CDR3 length is 15 residues.

The chain links TRBV7-9 to TRBJ2-1, with D possibly TRBD1 on 5 matching bases. This CDR3 is built from 17 residues. Germline V gives CDR1 SEHNR, CDR2 FQNEAQ (reference sequence). V lost 0 bases and J lost 2, with 14 bases in between. The CDR3 loop is CASSLANAGQAYNEQFF. The CDR3 DNA reads as TGTGCCAGCAGCTTAGCGAACGCAGGGCAGGCCTACAATGAGCAGTTCTTC.

This clone was counted once. The chain carries TRBV24-1 and TRBJ2-2, with a tentative D call TRBD1 (7 bases). Germline CDR1 and CDR2: KGHDR and SFDVKD. The V and J ends lost 4 bases and 4 bases respectively, with 15 bases between them. This CDR3 region has 16 residues. The CDR3 protein is CATSELQGRGTGELFF. CDR3 nucleotide sequence: TGTGCCACCAGTGAACTACAGGGGCGGGGCACCGGGGAGCTGTTTTTT.

The chain carries TRBV30 and TRBJ1-1; D not resolved. Germline V gene lookup returns CDR1 GTSNPN and CDR2 SVGIG (reference sequence). This CDR3 spans 14 amino acids. V lost 0 bases, J lost 6 bases, and 14 bases lay in between. The DNA of the CDR3 is TGTGCCTGGAGTGTAGGCCGGGCCGGGGCTGAAGCTTTCTTT. It yields the protein CAWSVGRAGAEAFF.

The rearrangement uses TRBV5-1 and TRBJ2-3, with TRBD1 matching 7 bases. The V gene's germline CDR1 is SGHRS and CDR2 YFSETQ. V trimming: 5 bases; J trimming: 0 bases; junction bases outside the gene matches: 9. The CDR3 contains 16 residues. CDR3 in DNA: TGCGCCAGCAGTCCTTACAGGGGTGGGAGCACAGATACGCAGTATTTT. Protein: CASSPYRGGSTDTQYF.

The chain employs TRBV5-4 and TRBJ1-2; 7 nucleotides match TRBD1. The CDR3 has 15 amino acids. CDR1 is SGHNT and CDR2 is YYREEE in the germline V gene (reference sequence). The ends lost 3 bases at V and 4 bases at J; junction bases unmatched: 9. Written as DNA, the CDR3 is TGTGCCAGCAGCTCTTCCGAGGGACAGTTCTATGGCTACACCTTC. Its protein is CASSSSEGQFYGYTF.

The V and J genes are TRBV5-1 and TRBJ1-4, with 8 bases matching TRBD1. V shed 5 bases, J shed 3 bases, and the junction held 6 bases outside the gene matches. Germline V CDR1 and CDR2: SGHRS, YFSETQ. The CDR3 has 15 amino acids. The CDR3 nucleotides are TGCGCCAGCAGTAATCAGGGGGCAGCTAATGAAAAACTGTTTTTT. Translated, it gives CASSNQGAANEKLFF.

This clone was seen ten or more times. The chain combines TRBV11-3 with TRBJ2-3; maybe TRBD2 (6 bases). The CDR3 loop spans 14 amino acids. The V end lost 5 bases, the J end lost 4 bases, and 13 bases lay between the germline ends. The germline V gene encodes CDR1 SGHNT and CDR2 YENEEA. The CDR3 protein is CASSASSAADTQYF. CDR3 nucleotide sequence: TGTGCCAGCAGCGCCTCTAGCGCCGCAGATACGCAGTATTTT.

The chain has TRBV11-1 and TRBJ2-5, with 10 bases aligning to TRBD1. Germline CDR1 and CDR2: SGHAT and FQDESV (reference sequence). Germline trimming cut 3 bases from V and 5 bases from J; bases unmatched to any gene: 6. The CDR3 runs to 15 residues. CDR3 in amino acids: CASSLATGGAETQYF. The DNA for the CDR3 is TGTGCCAGCAGCTTGGCGACAGGGGGCGCGGAGACCCAGTACTTC.

This sequence joins TRBV2 and TRBJ2-5; no clear D. Trimming removed 2 bases at V and 14 bases at J, with 12 bases between. This CDR3 contains 11 residues. Germline CDR1 SNHLY, CDR2 FYNNEI. CDR3 coding DNA: TGTGCCAGCAGTGAATCACTCTACCAATACTTC. Translated, it gives CASSESLYQYF.

This clone has more than one count but fewer than ten. The rearrangement joins TRBV20-1 to TRBJ2-1; TRBD1 aligns across 8 bases. Germline assignment: CDR1 DFQATT and CDR2 SNEGSKA (reference sequence). Losses at the gene ends were 3 bases for V and 8 bases for J; bases not matched to a gene: 15. The CDR3 consists of 16 residues. CDR3 coding DNA: TGCAGTGCTAGTTTAAGGAGACAGGGGAATTTCGATGAGCAGTTCTTC. Translation gives CSASLRRQGNFDEQFF.

This rearrangement joins TRBV6-6 to TRBJ2-2; 10 positions match TRBD1. CDR1 and CDR2 from the germline V gene are MNHNY and SVGAGI (reference sequence). J lost 1 base, V lost 5 bases, and 1 base had no gene match. This CDR3 is 15 amino acids long. The CDR3 spells CASSRTGGNTGELFF. The CDR3 bases are TGTGCCAGCAGTCGGACAGGGGGGAACACCGGGGAGCTGTTTTTT.

V is TRBV6-5 and J is TRBJ2-7, with 9 bases matching TRBD2. CDR1 is MNHEY and CDR2 is SVGAGI in the germline V gene. Trimming cost V 8 bases and J 6 bases; bases outside gene matches: 5. The CDR3 runs to 12 residues. In DNA, the CDR3 is TGTGCCAGCCCCAGAGCGGGGGGCGAGCAGTACTTC. Translation: CASPRAGGEQYF.

This clone showed up many times. The chain combines TRBV28 with TRBJ2-1, with TRBD2 matching over 7 bases. The CDR3 extends over 16 amino acids. Per the germline V gene, CDR1 is MDHEN and CDR2 is SYDVKM. J was trimmed by 0 bases and V by 4 bases; bases with no gene match: 6. The CDR3, as DNA: TGTGCCAGCAGTTCCAGGACTAGTAGCTCCTACAATGAGCAGTTCTTC. It encodes CASSSRTSSSYNEQFF.

V usage is TRBV6-4 and J usage is TRBJ1-6, with D perhaps TRBD1 (6 bases). V was shortened by 0 bases and J by 1 base, with 19 bases between the two germline ends. This CDR3 comprises 20 residues. From germline, CDR1 is MRHNA and CDR2 SNTAGT. Written as DNA, the CDR3 is TGTGCCAGCAGTGACTCGACCAACAGGGAATTCGAGTCCTATAATTCACCCCTCCACTTT. Amino acids: CASSDSTNREFESYNSPLHF.

The rearrangement joins TRBV19 to TRBJ1-6, with TRBD1 identical over 7 bases. There are 14 residues in the CDR3. Germline CDR1 LNHDA, CDR2 SQIVND (reference sequence). Unmatched junction bases numbered 5, after V lost 5 bases and J lost 7 bases. The DNA for the CDR3 is TGTGCCAGTAGTCCGACAGGGCTGAATTCACCCCTCCACTTT. Translated: CASSPTGLNSPLHF.